Described below is a single T cell receptor beta chain sequence and its context. The CDR3 is 15 residues long. The germline V gene encodes CDR1 GTSNPN and CDR2 SVGIG (reference sequence). V lost 2 bases, J lost 1 base, and 12 bases lay in between. Measured with immunoSEQ multiplex PCR; TCRdb has only the in-frame clones, and not every one. Of under 85,000 clones detected, 95% to 97% appear once; the ten largest clones hold 0.34%. This record belongs to a study of technical replicates of blood from several donors. This receptor was taken from a human donor in good health. V usage is TRBV30 and J usage is TRBJ1-5; perhaps TRBD1 as D (5 bases). The sequenced material came from T cells isolated from PBMCs. Here the CDR3 reads CAWSIQGGSNQPQHF. CDR3 in DNA: TGTGCCTGGAGTATCCAGGGCGGAAGCAATCAGCCCCAGCATTTT.